These 21 T cell receptor beta chains originate from one sample sequenced in a study of radiation and T cells in renal cell carcinoma. Regarding time point: baseline pretreatment blood. The treatment was: 15 Gy SBRT to primary tumor, nephrectomy 4 weeks later. TCRdb's copy holds only in-frame clones and misses some; the assay was immunoSEQ multiplex PCR. The data hold 100,000 to 150,000 clones, with about four fifths observed a single time. The material sequenced was blood, taken from a patient whose treatment included radiotherapy and nephrectomy. Source of these receptors: a woman aged 55-75 years with renal cell carcinoma.

The chain is built from TRBV30 and TRBJ2-1; 8 nucleotides agree with TRBD2. The V segment lost 4 bases and the J segment 3 bases; nucleotides outside the gene matches: 14. This CDR3 spans 17 amino acids. Germline V lookup: CDR1 GTSNPN, CDR2 SVGIG (reference sequence). The CDR3 region is CAWTTTGGRILYNEQFF. The CDR3 DNA reads TGTGCCTGGACTACAACTGGCGGGAGGATCCTCTACAATGAGCAGTTCTTC.

J is TRBJ2-2 and V is TRBV19; no reliable D call. Germline V gives CDR1 LNHDA, CDR2 SQIVND (reference sequence). The CDR3 is 14 residues long. Trimming pared 5 bases from V and 7 bases from J, leaving 14 bases between. CDR3 bases: TGTGCCAGTAGTTCCCGAGGTTTCCGCGGGGAGCTGTTTTTT. This encodes CASSSRGFRGELFF.

The chain carries TRBV29-1 and TRBJ2-7; D is perhaps TRBD1 (5 bases). The CDR3 has 13 residues. The V and J ends lost 4 bases and 4 bases respectively, with 14 bases between them. In germline, CDR1 is SQVTM, CDR2 ANQGSEA. CDR3 sequence: CSVGAGIIYEQYF. CDR3 nucleotide sequence: TGCAGCGTTGGAGCAGGGATAATATACGAGCAGTACTTC.

The V and J genes are TRBV6-5 and TRBJ1-5; unclear D gene. Germline-derived CDR1 and CDR2 are MNHEY and SVGAGI. The CDR3 has 16 residues. V lost 2 bases to trimming and J lost 2 bases, with 13 bases between them. As DNA, the CDR3 is TGTGCCAGCAGTTACAAACCCACGGGAGGCAATCAGCCCCAGCATTTT. It yields the protein CASSYKPTGGNQPQHF.

This chain joins TRBV9 and TRBJ2-5, with 9 bases fitting TRBD1. The CDR3 totals 15 residues. The germline gives CDR1 SGDLS, CDR2 YYNGEE. V lost 4 bases, J lost 2 bases, and 6 bases stayed unmatched. CDR3 bases: TGTGCCAGCAGCCCGGGGACAGGGCATCAAGAGACCCAGTACTTC. This gives the protein CASSPGTGHQETQYF.

V is TRBV7-9 and J is TRBJ2-1, with D perhaps TRBD2 (5 bases). Germline CDR1 SEHNR, CDR2 FQNEAQ (reference sequence). Trimming removed 5 bases at V and 15 bases at J, with 14 bases between. The CDR3 runs 11 residues. CDR3 DNA: TGTGCCAGCAGCGATCTAGCCGTATCGTTCTTC. It translates to CASSDLAVSFF.

The chain employs TRBV19 and TRBJ1-1; the match to TRBD1 covers 9 bases. J gave up 3 bases and V 6 bases, and 8 bases lay outside the gene matches. Germline V lookup: CDR1 LNHDA, CDR2 SQIVND (reference sequence). The CDR3 is 15 amino acids. CDR3 sequence reads: CASRDWDREDTEAFF. The CDR3 DNA reads TGTGCCAGTAGGGACTGGGACAGGGAGGACACTGAAGCTTTCTTT.

This sequence joins TRBV5-4 and TRBJ1-6; weak D call: TRBD1 (6 bases). The CDR3 runs 15 residues. Trimming shortened V by 2 bases and J by 3 bases, and 9 bases separated the two germline ends. The germline V gene has CDR1 SGHNT and CDR2 YYREEE (reference sequence). This CDR3 is CASSFRGDYNSPLHF. In DNA, the CDR3 is TGTGCCAGCAGCTTCAGGGGCGACTATAATTCACCCCTCCACTTT.

V gene TRBV27 combines with J gene TRBJ2-1; 14 bases map to TRBD2. The CDR3 sequence is 20 residues long. The V gene end was trimmed by 6 bases and the J gene end by 7 bases; junction bases not matched to a gene: 20. Germline CDR1 MNHEY, CDR2 SMNVEV (reference sequence). DNA of the CDR3: TGTGCCAGCAGCCCTCTCTGGCCGGGACTAGCGGGAGTTCGTCAGAATGAGCAGTTCTTC. Its translation is CASSPLWPGLAGVRQNEQFF.

The rearrangement joins TRBV19 to TRBJ1-1, with a tentative D call TRBD1 (5 bases). The CDR3 contains 11 residues. V was trimmed by 4 bases and J by 7 bases, leaving 7 bases between them. Germline assignment: CDR1 LNHDA and CDR2 SQIVND (reference sequence). Here the CDR3 reads CASSTGYEAFF. CDR3 in DNA: TGTGCCAGTAGTACAGGGTATGAAGCTTTCTTT.

The chain links TRBV6-6 to TRBJ2-7, with D possibly TRBD1 on 6 matching bases. V lost 4 bases, J lost 7 bases, and 17 bases lay in between. The CDR3 length is 14 residues. Germline V gives CDR1 MNHNY, CDR2 SVGAGI (reference sequence). CDR3 in amino acids: CASSLQGPPREQYF. DNA for the CDR3: TGTGCCAGCAGTTTACAGGGTCCGCCTCGGGAGCAGTACTTC.

The chain carries TRBV6-1 and TRBJ1-4; tentatively, D is TRBD1 (6 bases). Germline lookup yields CDR1 MNHNS and CDR2 SASEGT. Trimming stripped 4 bases from V and 5 bases from J, with 11 bases between. The CDR3 runs to 14 residues. The CDR3 sequence: CASSGTGFNEKLFF. The CDR3 nucleotides are TGTGCCAGCAGTGGAACAGGGTTCAATGAAAAACTGTTTTTT.

This clone was seen once. This chain links TRBV7-9 with TRBJ2-3; tentative D call: TRBD2 (5 bases). Germline CDR1 SEHNR, CDR2 FQNEAQ (reference sequence). V lost 2 bases to trimming and J lost 4 bases, with 13 bases between them. The CDR3 consists of 15 residues. In DNA form, the CDR3 reads TGTGCCAGCAGCTTACGTAGACTAAACCCAGATACGCAGTATTTT. It specifies CASSLRRLNPDTQYF. Together with reference TRBV7-9 and TRBJ2-3, the CDR3 gives the full variable domain: DTGVSQNPRHKITKRGQNVTFRCDPISEHNRLYWYRQTLGQGPEFLTYFQNEAQLEKSRLLSDRFSAERPKGSFSTLEIQRTEQGDSAMYLCASSLRRLNPDTQYFGPGTRLTVL.

This clone has just one count. This rearrangement joins TRBV5-1 to TRBJ1-2; 10 positions match TRBD1. This CDR3 has 13 amino acids. V gave up 6 bases and J gave up 8 bases; unmatched junction bases: 7. CDR1 is SGHRS, CDR2 YFSETQ, per germline. The CDR3 loop is CASTDRGPEGYTF. The CDR3 nucleotides read TGCGCCAGCACCGACAGGGGGCCGGAGGGCTACACCTTC. Variable domain in full (rest from reference TRBV5-1 and TRBJ1-2): KAGVTQTPRYLIKTRGQQVTLSCSPISGHRSVSWYQQTPGQGLQFLFEYFSETQRNKGNFPGRFSGRQFSNSRSEMNVSTLELGDSALYLCASTDRGPEGYTFGSGTRLTVV.

The rearrangement joins TRBV7-2 to TRBJ2-7; D is undetermined. The CDR3 is made up of 12 amino acids. CDR1 is SGHTA and CDR2 is FQGNSA in the germline V gene. Trimming pared 2 bases from V and 6 bases from J, leaving 8 bases between. CDR3 nucleotides: TGTGCCAGCAGCTTATGGAGTTCCGAGCAGTACTTC. This gives the protein CASSLWSSEQYF.

This chain links TRBV27 with TRBJ2-7; 8 positions match TRBD1. CDR3 length: 15 amino acids. The J segment lost 4 bases and the V segment lost 4 bases, leaving 9 bases of the junction unmatched. The germline CDR1 and CDR2 sequences are MNHEY and SMNVEV (reference sequence). CDR3 amino acids: CASSSTQGVRYEQYF. CDR3 bases: TGTGCCAGCAGTTCGACACAGGGGGTAAGGTACGAGCAGTACTTC.

This clone was counted only a few times. This sequence joins TRBV27 and TRBJ1-1, with D possibly being TRBD1 (6 bases). CDR1 and CDR2 from the germline V gene are MNHEY and SMNVEV (reference sequence). V gave up 6 bases and J gave up 1 base, with 12 bases separating them. This CDR3 has 14 residues. In DNA, the CDR3 is TGTGCCAGCAGGCAGGGGACGGGGAACACTGAAGCTTTCTTT. It is translated as CASRQGTGNTEAFF.

J is TRBJ2-7 and V is TRBV11-3, with TRBD2 matching 7 bases. Germline CDR1 reads SGHNT; CDR2 reads YENEEA. J was trimmed by 0 bases and V by 1 base; bases with no gene match: 0. The CDR3 consists of 14 residues. For the CDR3, the DNA is TGTGCCAGCAGCTTAGGCGGGAGCTCCTACGAGCAGTACTTC. Residues: CASSLGGSSYEQYF.

V and J are TRBV5-4 and TRBJ2-7, with D possibly TRBD2 on 5 matching bases. V gave up 4 bases and J gave up 0 bases, with 11 bases separating them. The germline V gene encodes CDR1 SGHNT and CDR2 YYREEE (reference sequence). The CDR3 extends over 14 amino acids. CDR3 sequence (DNA): TGTGCCAGCAGCGCGGACTTGCTCTCCTACGAGCAGTACTTC. Amino acids: CASSADLLSYEQYF. Variable domain in full (rest from reference TRBV5-4 and TRBJ2-7): ETGVTQSPTHLIKTRGQQVTLRCSSQSGHNTVSWYQQALGQGPQFIFQYYREEENGRGNFPPRFSGLQFPNYSSELNVNALELDDSALYLCASSADLLSYEQYFGPGTRLTVT.

This clone is a singleton in its sample. Other nucleotide sequences from this sample produce the same CDR3. This chain connects TRBV5-5 to TRBJ1-1; perhaps TRBD1 as D (5 bases). Trimming removed 0 bases at V and 4 bases at J, with 7 bases between. This CDR3 contains 13 residues. The germline CDR1 and CDR2 sequences are SGHKS and YYEKEE (reference sequence). CDR3: CASSLGRGTEAFF. The CDR3 DNA is TGTGCCAGCAGCTTGGGGAGGGGCACTGAAGCTTTCTTT.

This clone showed up just once. V gene TRBV7-2 combines with J gene TRBJ1-1; 8 bases agree with TRBD1. The CDR3 is 16 residues long. Looked up from germline, CDR1 is SGHTA and CDR2 is FQGNSA. With V trimmed by 5 bases and J by 6 bases, 14 bases remained unmatched. Written as DNA, the CDR3 is TGTGCCAGCAGCCCAAAACAGGGGGGGCCGGTACCTGAAGCTTTCTTT. This gives the protein CASSPKQGGPVPEAFF.